A single T cell receptor (beta chain) is shown here with its context. Its antigen is as yet unknown. These data come from a study of vaccination and CD4 T cells after COVID-19. Whole-study context: As their vaccination, participants received two doses of either BNT162b2 or mRNA-1273 vaccine.

As to treatment: roughly 10-day PBMC culture with coronavirus spike peptide pools or control peptides (ViraFEST assay). After being plated at over 1.5 million per well, PBMCs were cultured with 9 to 10 IU/ml IL-2 and around 11 ug/ml peptide pools. General observations from the study: The median SARS-CoV-2-reactive clonotype number increased from approximately 21 to 40, without statistical significance.

CD4+ T cells that had been cultured provided DNA sequenced with the Oncomine TCR Beta short-read assay. TCRdb reanalysed the PCR reads using MiXCR and keeps one entry per CDR3 protein. The table has under 15,000 distinct CDR3 sequences, 60% seen once. The sequenced material came from CD4+ T cells from blood, cultured in vitro. This receptor was taken from a human donor who had recovered from COVID-19.

The CDR3 DNA follows: TGTGCCAGCAGCGGCCGAGGAGACAGGAATCAGCCCCAGCATTTT. Its translation is CASSGRGDRNQPQHF. The chain joins TRBV7-9 to TRBJ1-5; possibly TRBD1 for D (6 bases). The V and J ends lost 5 bases and 4 bases respectively, with 15 bases between them. Germline CDR1 SEHNR, CDR2 FQNEAQ (reference sequence). The length of the CDR3 is 15 residues.